The TCR beta chain under discussion was sequenced for a study of cytomegalovirus exposure and HLA in healthy donors. For the study at large: In a later analysis, the roughly 110 validation repertoires were reported to have used the same platform as the roughly 700 first-cohort repertoires. Study results and caveats: The TCR clusters that emerged in the first cohort tended, a later analysis found, to co-occur in the 110 or so validation repertoires.

About this clone: What it binds is unknown.

Looked up from germline, CDR1 is SGHTA and CDR2 is FQGNSA. The CDR3 sequence is 14 residues long. The ends were cut back, 2 bases at V and 2 bases at J, with 10 bases in the middle. Separate from the approximately 720-subject first cohort, the approximately 120-subject validation cohort was the one that the donors belonged to. Sequencing used immunoSEQ multiplex PCR; TCRdb keeps in-frame clones, though not all of them. The data show about 150,000 clones, roughly 92% seen once. The V call is TRBV7-2, the J call TRBJ2-7; possible D gene TRBD1, 5 bases. The TCR originated in a man younger than 35 in good health and CMV-seronegative. The sequenced sample was PBMCs. The CDR3 bases are TGTGCCAGCAGCTTACAGGGTTCAGCCTACGAGCAGTACGTC. Translation: CASSLQGSAYEQYV.